These T cell receptor beta chains were read from a single sample in a study of blood T cell repertoires in COVID-19. Some clones are missing from TCRdb's copy, which holds only in-frame ones; the method was immunoSEQ multiplex PCR. The table has 200,000 to 250,000 clones, about 93% seen once. The source material was peripheral blood. All receptors derive from a man in his 60s with COVID-19, enrolled during active disease. Each CDR3 is given with its conserved first and last residue. D genes are given only for firm matches. Clone size is stated in some rows and not others, as once, few, many or a class when expanded.

>TRBV29-1|-|-|TRBJ2-5
CSVKPGQNSIRETQYF
TGCAGCGTTAAACCGGGACAAAACTCAATAAGGGAGACCCAGTACTTC
>TRBV19|TRBD2|-|TRBJ2-3
CASSRAGLADRPLSTDTQYF
TGTGCCAGTAGTAGAGCGGGACTAGCGGACCGGCCCCTAAGCACAGATACGCAGTATTTT
>TRBV6-1|TRBD1|-|TRBJ1-6
CASSEAGQNNSPLHF
TGTGCCAGCAGTGAAGCGGGACAGAATAATTCACCCCTCCACTTT
>TRBV3-1/TRBV3-2|TRBD1|-|TRBJ1-2
CASQGAQGYTF
TGTGCCAGCCAGGGGGCCCAAGGCTACACCTTC
>TRBV28|-|once|TRBJ1-6
CASRRAGVESPLHF
TGTGCCAGCCGAAGGGCGGGGGTCGAATCACCCCTCCACTTT
>TRBV7-2|-|-|TRBJ2-2
CASSLEPLAVNTGELFF
TGTGCCAGCAGCTTAGAACCTTTAGCGGTGAACACCGGGGAGCTGTTTTTT
>TRBV7-9|-|-|TRBJ2-7
CASSPPGMYEQYF
TGTGCCAGCAGCCCTCCGGGGATGTACGAGCAGTACTTC
>TRBV30|-|-|TRBJ1-5
CAWSPAGGYRPQHF
TGTGCCTGGAGTCCGGCCGGGGGATATCGTCCCCAGCATTTT
>TRBV28|-|-|TRBJ1-3
CASGAYPRAMALGNTIYF
TGTGCCAGCGGGGCTTACCCTCGGGCCATGGCATTGGGAAACACCATATATTTT
>TRBV7-9|-|-|TRBJ2-1
CASSYLQGSYNEQFF
TGTGCCAGCAGCTACCTACAGGGTTCCTACAATGAGCAGTTCTTC
>TRBV7-9|TRBD1|-|TRBJ2-5
CASSYWTGKETQYF
TGTGCCAGCAGCTATTGGACAGGGAAAGAGACCCAGTACTTC
>TRBV10-1|TRBD2|-|TRBJ2-1
CASSDSRTSDYNEQFF
TGCGCCAGCAGTGACTCCCGGACTAGCGACTACAATGAGCAGTTCTTC
>TRBV5-1|TRBD2|-|TRBJ2-1
CASSSSGGSYNEQFF
TGCGCCAGCAGCTCTAGCGGGGGAAGTTACAATGAGCAGTTCTTC
>TRBV6-5|TRBD1|once|TRBJ2-7
CASSYSTGGSSWEQYF
TGTGCCAGCAGTTACTCGACAGGGGGCTCGTCGTGGGAGCAGTACTTC
>TRBV18|-|-|TRBJ1-2
CASSPSRQDNYGYTF
TGTGCCAGCTCACCCTCTCGACAGGATAACTATGGCTACACCTTC
>TRBV5-8|-|-|TRBJ1-5
CASSHGGWGNQPQHF
TGTGCCAGCAGCCACGGCGGTTGGGGCAATCAGCCCCAGCATTTT
>TRBV5-1|-|-|TRBJ2-5
CASSSVGDLQETQYF
TGCGCCAGCAGCTCCGTAGGGGACTTACAAGAGACCCAGTACTTC
>TRBV6-5|TRBD2|-|TRBJ2-7
CASSSSGRSSYEQYF
TGTGCCAGCAGCTCCAGCGGGAGGAGCTCCTACGAGCAGTACTTC
>TRBV7-8|-|-|TRBJ1-2
CASSRQRADYGYTF
TGTGCCAGCAGCCGACAGAGGGCGGACTATGGCTACACCTTC
>TRBV6-5|-|-|TRBJ1-2
CASRERVNYGYTF
TGTGCCAGCAGAGAGAGGGTGAACTATGGCTACACCTTC
>TRBV3-1/TRBV3-2|TRBD1|-|TRBJ1-1
CASSPSSGQGWPEAFF
TGTGCCAGCAGCCCCTCTTCCGGACAGGGGTGGCCTGAAGCTTTCTTT
>TRBV5-5|TRBD2|-|TRBJ2-2
CASSFPGLAGSHTGELFF
TGTGCCAGCAGTTTTCCGGGACTAGCGGGATCCCACACCGGGGAGCTGTTTTTT
>TRBV12-3/TRBV12-4|-|-|TRBJ1-2
CASTPQGIRGYTF
TGTGCCAGCACCCCCCAGGGGATCCGGGGCTACACCTTC
>TRBV9|TRBD2|-|TRBJ2-2
CASSPGGVLAGELFF
TGTGCCAGCAGCCCCGGGGGGGTGTTGGCCGGGGAGCTGTTTTTT
>TRBV2|TRBD1|-|TRBJ2-2
CASSPDRGYPGELFF
TGTGCCAGCTCGCCGGACAGGGGTTATCCCGGGGAGCTGTTTTTT
>TRBV10-1|TRBD2|-|TRBJ2-1
CASRGPGGYNEQFF
TGCGCCAGCAGGGGACCGGGAGGCTACAATGAGCAGTTCTTC
>TRBV6-6|-|once|TRBJ2-3
CASSYQGHKADTQYF
TGTGCCAGCAGTTATCAGGGGCATAAGGCAGATACGCAGTATTTT
>TRBV2|TRBD1|-|TRBJ1-2
CASSEGTGYGYTF
TGTGCCAGCAGTGAAGGGACAGGCTATGGCTACACCTTC
>TRBV25-1|-|-|TRBJ1-2
CASSDDRSHYGYTF
TGTGCCAGCAGTGACGACAGGTCCCACTATGGCTACACCTTC
>TRBV28|TRBD1|-|TRBJ1-2
CATSYPTGGNYGYTF
TGTGCCACCTCTTACCCGACAGGGGGGAACTATGGCTACACCTTC
>TRBV29-1|TRBD1|-|TRBJ1-1
CSVPRDRQMNTEAFF
TGCAGCGTTCCTCGGGACAGGCAAATGAACACTGAAGCTTTCTTT
>TRBV7-3|-|once|TRBJ2-7
CASSLKGESAQYF
TGTGCCAGCAGCTTAAAGGGGGAGTCCGCGCAGTACTTC
>TRBV7-2|-|once|TRBJ2-1
CASSLGGGLYNEQFF
TGTGCCAGCAGCTTAGGGGGGGGCCTGTACAATGAGCAGTTCTTC
>TRBV11-2|TRBD2|-|TRBJ2-1
CASSLDLPGLTYNEQFF
TGTGCCAGCAGCTTAGATCTGCCGGGACTAACCTACAATGAGCAGTTCTTC
>TRBV3-1/TRBV3-2|TRBD1|-|TRBJ1-2
CASSQKGQGKWIYGYTF
TGTGCCAGCAGCCAAAAGGGACAGGGTAAATGGATCTATGGCTACACCTTC
>TRBV5-1|TRBD1|-|TRBJ2-7
CASSPTGTGGNEQYF
TGCGCCAGCAGCCCAACCGGGACAGGGGGCAACGAGCAGTACTTC
>TRBV3-1/TRBV3-2|-|-|TRBJ2-7
CASSQLGTYEQYF
TGTGCCAGCAGCCAACTTGGCACCTACGAGCAGTACTTC
>TRBV5-5|TRBD1|-|TRBJ1-5
CASSLGTGVPQHF
TGTGCCAGCAGCTTGGGGACAGGGGTTCCCCAGCATTTT
>TRBV11-2|TRBD1|-|TRBJ1-6
CAGPGVWTGNYSVDPPLHF
TGTGCCGGCCCCGGAGTATGGACAGGGAATTACTCCGTGGATCCACCCCTCCACTTT
>TRBV7-7|-|-|TRBJ2-7
CASEETRVTYEQYF
TGTGCTAGCGAAGAGACCAGGGTTACCTACGAGCAGTACTTC
>TRBV7-9|TRBD2|-|TRBJ2-4
CASRSPGGNIQYF
TGTGCCAGCAGATCTCCGGGGGGAAACATTCAGTACTTC